This TCR beta chain was retrieved from a study of cytomegalovirus exposure and HLA in healthy donors. Turning to the study itself: Among the 398 genotyped donors, 65% to 90% were placed in the Caucasian-associated ancestry cluster. Whole-study results and caveats: An analysis was carried out at a later point. It showed that HLA-associated TCR beta chains were more clonally expanded than equally common non-associated chains.

This PCR relied on a set of 60 Vbeta primers and 13 Jbeta primers. Sequenced by immunoSEQ multiplex PCR; TCRdb stores in-frame clones only, minus some. The table lists about 130,000 clones, about 74% of them singletons. The CDR3 is made up of 16 amino acids. Germline CDR1 reads SSHAT; CDR2 reads FNYEAQ (reference sequence). This clone was recorded once. Its antigen is undetermined. One junction end disagrees with the germline gene, perhaps due to a read error. V and J are TRBV7-7 and TRBJ2-3, with TRBD2 as a possible D gene (6 bases). The receptor was isolated from a man younger than 40 in good health and CMV-seronegative. The sample consisted of PBMCs. CDR3: CASSLGRGFGADTQYF. CDR3 nucleotide sequence: TGTGCTAGCAGCTTAGGCCGGGGGTTTGGCGCAGATACGCAGTATTTT.